This TCR beta chain was documented in a study of blood T cell repertoires in COVID-19. Only in-frame clones appear in the TCRdb table, and some are missing; sequencing was by immunoSEQ multiplex PCR. Of over 400,000 clones in the sample, approximately 90% were seen once. V was clipped by 9 bases and J by 5 bases; unmatched bases: 4. CDR3 length: 13 amino acids. The germline V gene encodes CDR1 ENHRY and CDR2 SYGVKD. The origin of this receptor is a woman younger than 45 with active or convalescent COVID-19. The sequenced sample was peripheral blood. V and J are TRBV10-3 and TRBJ1-1; TRBD1 agrees at 12 bases. The CDR3 DNA is TGTGCCATACGGGACAGGGGGCCAACTGAAGCTTTCTTT. It specifies CAIRDRGPTEAFF.